These 10 T cell receptor beta chains came from one sample sequenced in a study of T cells in Graves' hyperthyroidism and ophthalmopathy. Amplification targeted TCR beta CDR3 regions from RNA transcripts. During a first-round RT-PCR of the TCR CDR3, the HTBI primer set was used. Each CDR3 protein gets one entry after TCRdb re-called the multiplex PCR reads with MiXCR. The sample lists roughly 380,000 distinct CDR3 sequences; roughly 20% were seen once. Sequenced: blood. Every receptor here comes from a woman aged 40 to 50 with Graves' ophthalmopathy.

J is TRBJ2-5 and V is TRBV2; D perhaps matches TRBD1 (6 bases). Germline CDR1 reads SNHLY; CDR2 reads FYNNEI. The V gene lost 6 bases and the J gene lost 2 bases, with 16 bases spanning the gap. The CDR3 has 15 residues. The CDR3 loop is CASRADRGEQETQYF. CDR3 in DNA: TGTGCCAGCAGGGCGGACAGAGGAGAACAAGAGACCCAGTACTTC.

This clonotype occurred many times. The chain carries TRBV28 and TRBJ2-6; possible D gene TRBD1, 6 bases. V gave up 10 bases and J gave up 6 bases, with 13 bases separating them. Per the germline V gene, CDR1 is MDHEN and CDR2 is SYDVKM. CDR3 length: 13 amino acids. CDR3 sequence: CAIGGPPANVLTF. Here the CDR3 DNA reads TGTGCCATAGGGGGTCCTCCGGCCAACGTCCTGACTTTC.

V gene TRBV27 combines with J gene TRBJ2-7, with 10 bases identical to TRBD2. V was clipped by 4 bases and J by 4 bases; unmatched bases: 7. The CDR3 runs to 15 residues. Germline CDR1 reads MNHEY; CDR2 reads SMNVEV (reference sequence). CDR3 sequence reads: CASSSRAGGPYEQYF. In nucleotides, the CDR3 is TGTGCCAGCAGTTCTCGAGCGGGAGGGCCTTACGAGCAGTACTTC.

With respect to this clonotype: A single base separates this from a much larger clone, so it may be a read error. The chain uses TRBV10-3 and TRBJ1-5; D possibly corresponds to TRBD1 (6 bases). Germline V gives CDR1 ENHRY, CDR2 SYGVKD. This CDR3 comprises 16 residues. Trimming stripped 5 bases from V and 7 bases from J, with 21 bases between. The DNA of the CDR3 is TGTGCCATCAGTCAACGAGGACCAGGCGGGGGCCAGCCCCAGCATTTT. Translation: CAISQRGPGGGQPQHF.

V usage is TRBV7-3 and J usage is TRBJ2-5; 11 nucleotides align to TRBD1. Trimming took 2 bases from V and 4 from J; bases not matched to a gene: 6. CDR1 is SGHTA, CDR2 FQGTGA, per germline. CDR3 length equals 16 residues. CDR3 DNA sequence: TGTGCCAGCAGCTTATTGGGGACAGGGGGGCGAGAGACCCAGTACTTC. Translated: CASSLLGTGGRETQYF.

This clonotype was seen repeatedly, ten times or more. This chain connects TRBV12-3 or TRBV12-4 to TRBJ2-2, with D uncertain. The CDR3 length is 15 residues. Deletions cut 5 bases from V and 0 bases from J, with 10 bases between. DNA of the CDR3: TGTGCCAGCAGTCCTAGGGTTTCGAACACCGGGGAGCTGTTTTTT. Protein sequence: CASSPRVSNTGELFF.

This clonotype has a count of ten or more. This chain uses TRBV28 with TRBJ2-5; 10 bases line up with TRBD2. The CDR3 covers 15 residues. J gave up 2 bases and V 6 bases, and 6 bases lay outside the gene matches. The germline gives CDR1 MDHEN, CDR2 SYDVKM. CDR3 coding DNA: TGTGCCAGCAGGGAACTAGCGGGGACTCAAGAGACCCAGTACTTC. It translates to CASRELAGTQETQYF.

In its sample, this clonotype was seen many times. V gene TRBV15 combines with J gene TRBJ1-1; D is unclear. The CDR3 length is 15 residues. V was clipped by 0 bases and J by 6 bases, with 14 bases between them. Germline CDR1 LNHNV, CDR2 YYDKDF (reference sequence). In DNA, the CDR3 is TGTGCCACCAGCAGAGAGGTGGCTGCCAACTCTGAAGCTTTCTTT. It encodes CATSREVAANSEAFF.

The V and J genes are TRBV5-1 and TRBJ2-2, with D perhaps matching TRBD2 (5 bases). The germline gives CDR1 SGHRS, CDR2 YFSETQ. CDR3 length: 12 residues. The V end was cut by 6 bases, the J end by 9 bases, with 12 bases between. The CDR3 DNA follows: TGCGCCAGCAACGGAGGTACCAGGGAGCTGTTTTTT. Protein sequence: CASNGGTRELFF.

This clonotype occurred a few times. The chain carries TRBV19 and TRBJ2-7, with a weak D call TRBD1 (6 bases). CDR3 length equals 15 residues. The germline gives CDR1 LNHDA, CDR2 SQIVND (reference sequence). V was shortened by 3 bases and J by 0 bases, with 12 bases between the two germline ends. The CDR3 nucleotides read TGTGCCAGTAGTATCGGGACAAGTAGCTCCTACGAGCAGTACTTC. Translation: CASSIGTSSSYEQYF. Drawing the rest from reference TRBV19 and TRBJ2-7, the complete variable domain is DGGITQSPKYLFRKEGQNVTLSCEQNLNHDAMYWYRQDPGQGLRLIYYSQIVNDFQKGDIAEGYSVSREKKESFPLTVTSAQKNPTAFYLCASSIGTSSSYEQYFGPGTRLTVT.